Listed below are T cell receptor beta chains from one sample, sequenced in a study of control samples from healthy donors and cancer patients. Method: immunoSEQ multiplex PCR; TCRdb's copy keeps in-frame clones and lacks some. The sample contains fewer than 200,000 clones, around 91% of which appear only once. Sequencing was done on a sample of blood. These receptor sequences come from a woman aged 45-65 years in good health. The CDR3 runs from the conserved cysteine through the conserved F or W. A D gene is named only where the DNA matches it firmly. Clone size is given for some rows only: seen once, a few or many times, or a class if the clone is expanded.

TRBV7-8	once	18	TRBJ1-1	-	CASSLESRKDPMNTEAFF	TGTGCCAGCAGCTTAGAGAGTCGAAAGGACCCCATGAACACTGAAGCTTTCTTT
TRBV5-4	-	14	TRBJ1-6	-	CASSFQGANSPLHF	TGTGCCAGCAGCTTTCAGGGAGCGAATTCACCCCTCCACTTT
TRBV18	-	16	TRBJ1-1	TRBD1	CASSPAQTGGAAEAFF	TGTGCCAGCTCACCCGCTCAGACAGGGGGAGCAGCTGAAGCTTTCTTT
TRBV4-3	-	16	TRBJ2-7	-	CASSQDERVTSAEQYF	TGCGCCAGCAGCCAAGATGAAAGAGTGACCAGCGCCGAGCAGTACTTC
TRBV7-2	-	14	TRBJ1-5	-	CASSPQVAEQPQHF	TGTGCCAGCAGCCCTCAGGTGGCTGAACAGCCCCAGCATTTT
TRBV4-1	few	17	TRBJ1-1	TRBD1	CASSQDRWDSTYTEAFF	TGCGCCAGCAGCCAAGATAGGTGGGACAGCACTTACACTGAAGCTTTCTTT
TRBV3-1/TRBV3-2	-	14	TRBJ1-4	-	CASSRSTTNEKLFF	TGTGCCAGCAGCCGGAGCACAACTAATGAAAAACTGTTTTTT
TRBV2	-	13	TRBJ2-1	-	CASSEAPYNEQFF	TGTGCCAGCAGTGAAGCACCATACAATGAGCAGTTCTTC
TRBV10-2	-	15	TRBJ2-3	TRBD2	CASSESRTRADTQYF	TGCGCCAGCAGTGAGTCCCGGACTAGAGCAGATACGCAGTATTTT
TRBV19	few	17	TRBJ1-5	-	CASSRQLTDGWNQPQHF	TGTGCCAGTAGTCGACAACTTACAGACGGATGGAATCAGCCCCAGCATTTT
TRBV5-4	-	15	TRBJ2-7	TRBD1	CASSLDGQGSYEQYF	TGTGCCAGCAGCTTGGACGGACAGGGCTCCTACGAGCAGTACTTC
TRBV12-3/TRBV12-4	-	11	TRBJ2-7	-	CASSNSYEQYF	TGTGCCAGCAGTAACTCCTACGAGCAGTACTTC
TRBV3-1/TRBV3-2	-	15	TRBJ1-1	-	CASSLGGAANTEAFF	TGTGCCAGCAGCTTAGGGGGAGCAGCGAACACTGAAGCTTTCTTT
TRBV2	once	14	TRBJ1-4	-	CASSLQGRGEKLFF	TGTGCCAGCAGCCTACAGGGCCGGGGGGAAAAACTGTTTTTT
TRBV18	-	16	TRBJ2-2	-	CASSPSQATTTGELFF	TGTGCCAGCTCACCAAGTCAGGCAACTACTACCGGGGAGCTGTTTTTT
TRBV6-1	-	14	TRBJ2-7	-	CASSERERGSVPDF	TGTGCCAGCAGTGAAAGGGAGAGGGGTAGCGTTCCGGACTTC
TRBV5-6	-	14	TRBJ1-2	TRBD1	CASRGTGNSYGYTF	TGTGCCAGCAGGGGGACAGGGAATTCCTATGGCTACACCTTC
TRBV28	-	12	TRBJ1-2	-	CASSSTGYGYTF	TGTGCCAGCAGTTCGACAGGATATGGCTACACCTTC
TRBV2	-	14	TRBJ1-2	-	CASGMGQGGQAGSF	TGTGCCAGCGGCATGGGACAAGGGGGGCAAGCGGGTAGCTTC
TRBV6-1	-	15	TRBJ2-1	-	CASSDGSGTYNEQFF	TGTGCCAGCAGTGACGGTAGTGGCACCTACAATGAGCAGTTCTTC
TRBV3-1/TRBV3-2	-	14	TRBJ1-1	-	CASSQDWGTAEAFF	TGTGCCAGCAGCCAAGACTGGGGTACCGCTGAAGCTTTCTTT
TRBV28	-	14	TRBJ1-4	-	CASSLGQLNEKLFF	TGTGCCAGCAGTTTAGGCCAGCTTAATGAAAAACTGTTTTTT
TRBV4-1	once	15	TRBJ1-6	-	CASSQDPGINSPLHF	TGCGCCAGCAGCCAAGATCCGGGGATTAATTCACCCCTCCACTTT
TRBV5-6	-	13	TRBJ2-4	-	CASSLVSGNIQYF	TGTGCCAGCAGCTTGGTGTCGGGAAACATTCAGTACTTC
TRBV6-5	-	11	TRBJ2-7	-	CASRLYYEQYF	TGTGCCAGCAGATTGTACTACGAGCAGTACTTC
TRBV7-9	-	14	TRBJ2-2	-	CASSLEVYAGELFF	TGTGCCAGCAGCCTCGAGGTTTACGCCGGGGAGCTGTTTTTT
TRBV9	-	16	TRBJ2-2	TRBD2	CASSLRLAENTGELFF	TGTGCCAGCAGCCTAAGGCTAGCGGAGAACACCGGGGAGCTGTTTTTT
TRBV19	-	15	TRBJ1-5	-	CASEDAAGSNQPQHF	TGTGCCAGTGAGGACGCCGCGGGGAGCAATCAGCCCCAGCATTTT
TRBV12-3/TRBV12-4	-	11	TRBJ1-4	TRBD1	CASSSGQGRLF	TGTGCCAGCAGTTCAGGACAGGGTCGGCTTTTT
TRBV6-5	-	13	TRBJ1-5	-	CASNTYSNQPQHF	TGTGCCAGCAACACTTATAGCAATCAGCCCCAGCATTTT
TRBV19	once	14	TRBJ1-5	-	CASRARVSNQPQHF	TGTGCCAGCCGCGCGAGGGTGAGCAATCAGCCCCAGCATTTT
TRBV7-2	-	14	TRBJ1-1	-	CASSAQGGYTEAFF	TGTGCCAGCAGCGCACAGGGTGGGTACACTGAAGCTTTCTTT
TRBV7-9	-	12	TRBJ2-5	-	CASSLFRETQYF	TGTGCCAGCAGCCTTTTTCGAGAGACCCAGTACTTC
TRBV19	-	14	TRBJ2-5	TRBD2	CASTQGTMRETQYF	TGTGCCAGTACCCAAGGGACTATGAGGGAGACCCAGTACTTC
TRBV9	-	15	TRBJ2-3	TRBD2	CASSWSGGSTDTQYF	TGTGCCAGCAGCTGGAGCGGGGGTAGCACAGATACGCAGTATTTT